The 2 T cell receptor beta chains below all came from one sample that was sequenced in a study of PD-L1 blockade in urothelial cancer. Generated by immunoSEQ multiplex PCR, the TCRdb table keeps only in-frame clones and is missing some. The repertoire holds around 35,000 clones, with over 75% as singletons. The sequenced sample was PBMCs, obtained around atezolizumab (anti-PD-L1) treatment. These receptors were collected from a man aged 55-75 years with urothelial cancer.

V gene TRBV6-5 combines with J gene TRBJ1-4; D is undetermined. V was pared by 2 bases and J by 0 bases, with 10 bases between. From germline, CDR1 is MNHEY and CDR2 SVGAGI. This CDR3 is 16 amino acids long. The CDR3 sequence: CASSYNGDATNEKLFF. DNA for the CDR3: TGTGCCAGCAGTTACAACGGAGATGCAACTAATGAAAAACTGTTTTTT.

This clone came up once. This chain connects TRBV6-1 to TRBJ2-3; TRBD2 might be the D (5 bases). Germline V lookup: CDR1 MNHNS, CDR2 SASEGT. Trimming stripped 0 bases from V and 2 bases from J, with 9 bases between. The CDR3 sequence is 15 residues long. CDR3 amino acids: CASSEASGYTDTQYF. The CDR3 DNA reads as TGTGCCAGCAGTGAAGCTTCGGGGTACACAGATACGCAGTATTTT.